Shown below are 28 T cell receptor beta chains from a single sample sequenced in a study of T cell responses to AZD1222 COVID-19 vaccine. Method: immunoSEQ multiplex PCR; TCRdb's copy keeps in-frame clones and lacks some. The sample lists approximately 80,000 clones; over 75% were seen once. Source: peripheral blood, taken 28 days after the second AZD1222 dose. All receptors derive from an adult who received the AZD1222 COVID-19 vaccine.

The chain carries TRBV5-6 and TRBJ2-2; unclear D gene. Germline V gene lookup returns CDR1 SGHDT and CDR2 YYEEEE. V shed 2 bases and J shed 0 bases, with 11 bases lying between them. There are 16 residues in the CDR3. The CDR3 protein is CASSLSSLTNTGELFF. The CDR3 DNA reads TGTGCCAGCAGCTTATCTTCCCTTACGAACACCGGGGAGCTGTTTTTT.

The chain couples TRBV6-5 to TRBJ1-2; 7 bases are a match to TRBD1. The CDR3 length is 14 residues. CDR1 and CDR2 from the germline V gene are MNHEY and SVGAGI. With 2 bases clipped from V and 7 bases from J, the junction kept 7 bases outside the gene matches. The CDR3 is CASSYEGARVGYTF. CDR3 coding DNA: TGTGCCAGCAGTTACGAGGGGGCGCGGGTTGGCTACACCTTC.

This CDR3 is CASNRQGGNQPQHF. The CDR3 nucleotides read TGTGCCAGCAACCGACAGGGGGGCAATCAGCCCCAGCATTTT. The chain uses TRBV27 and TRBJ1-5, with 9 positions matching TRBD1. CDR1 is MNHEY and CDR2 is SMNVEV in the germline V gene (reference sequence). V lost 7 bases to trimming and J lost 2 bases; unmatched junction nucleotides: 3. The length of the CDR3 is 14 residues.

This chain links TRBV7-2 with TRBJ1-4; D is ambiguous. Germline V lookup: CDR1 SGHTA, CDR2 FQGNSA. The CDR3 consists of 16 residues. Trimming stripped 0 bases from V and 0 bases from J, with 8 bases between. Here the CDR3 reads CASSLAARTTNEKLFF. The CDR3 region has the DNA TGTGCCAGCAGCTTAGCGGCTCGTACAACTAATGAAAAACTGTTTTTT. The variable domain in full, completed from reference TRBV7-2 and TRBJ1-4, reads GAGVSQSPSNKVTEKGKDVELRCDPISGHTALYWYRQSLGQGLEFLIYFQGNSAPDKSGLPSDRFSAERTGGSVSTLTIQRTQQEDSAVYLCASSLAARTTNEKLFFGSGTQLSVL.

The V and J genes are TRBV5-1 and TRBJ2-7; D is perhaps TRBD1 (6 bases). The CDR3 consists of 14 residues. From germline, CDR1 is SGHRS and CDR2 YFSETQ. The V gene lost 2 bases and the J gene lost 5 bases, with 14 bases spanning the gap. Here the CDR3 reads CASSFSGASNEQYF. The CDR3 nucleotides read TGCGCCAGCAGCTTTTCAGGGGCTAGCAACGAGCAGTACTTC.

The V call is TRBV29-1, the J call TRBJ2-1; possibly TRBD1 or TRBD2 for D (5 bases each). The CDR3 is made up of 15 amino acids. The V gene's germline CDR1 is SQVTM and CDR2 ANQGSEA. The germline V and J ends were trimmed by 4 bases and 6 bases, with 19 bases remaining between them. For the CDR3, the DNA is TGCAGCGTTGCCGGGACCCCCTTGCGCGCCAATGAGCAGTTCTTC. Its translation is CSVAGTPLRANEQFF.

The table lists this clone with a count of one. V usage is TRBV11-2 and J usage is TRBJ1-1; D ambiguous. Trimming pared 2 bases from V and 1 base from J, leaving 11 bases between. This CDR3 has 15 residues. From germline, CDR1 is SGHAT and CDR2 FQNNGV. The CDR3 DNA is TGTGCCAGCAGCTTACTCGGGTTATCGAACACTGAAGCTTTCTTT. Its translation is CASSLLGLSNTEAFF.

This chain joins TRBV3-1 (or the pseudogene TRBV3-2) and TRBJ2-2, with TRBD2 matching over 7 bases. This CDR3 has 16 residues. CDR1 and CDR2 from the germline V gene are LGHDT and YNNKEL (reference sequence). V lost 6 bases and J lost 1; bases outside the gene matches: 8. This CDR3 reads CASRGSRGLNTGELFF. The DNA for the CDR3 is TGTGCCAGCAGGGGCTCGCGGGGGTTGAACACCGGGGAGCTGTTTTTT.

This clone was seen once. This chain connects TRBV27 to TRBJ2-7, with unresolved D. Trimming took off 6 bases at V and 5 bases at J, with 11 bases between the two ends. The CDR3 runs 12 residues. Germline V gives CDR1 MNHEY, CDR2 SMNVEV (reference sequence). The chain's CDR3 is CASSSDKNEQYV. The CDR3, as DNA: TGTGCCAGCAGCTCAGACAAAAACGAGCAGTACGTC.

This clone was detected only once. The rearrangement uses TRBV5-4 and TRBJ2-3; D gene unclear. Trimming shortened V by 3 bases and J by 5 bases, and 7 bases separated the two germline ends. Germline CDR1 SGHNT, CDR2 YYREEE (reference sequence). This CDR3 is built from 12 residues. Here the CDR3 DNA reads TGTGCCAGCAGCTCGGCGCGAGATACGCAGTATTTT. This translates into CASSSARDTQYF.

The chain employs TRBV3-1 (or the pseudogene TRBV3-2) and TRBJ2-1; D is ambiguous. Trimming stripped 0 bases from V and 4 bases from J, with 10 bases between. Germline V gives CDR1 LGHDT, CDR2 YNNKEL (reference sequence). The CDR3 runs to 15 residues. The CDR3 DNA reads TGTGCCAGCAGCCAAGATGGGCAGAAGTACAATGAGCAGTTCTTC. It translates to CASSQDGQKYNEQFF.

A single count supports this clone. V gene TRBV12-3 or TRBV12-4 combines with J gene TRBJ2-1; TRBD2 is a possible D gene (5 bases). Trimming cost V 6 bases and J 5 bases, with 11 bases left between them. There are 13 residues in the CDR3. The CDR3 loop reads CASSPPGDNEQFF. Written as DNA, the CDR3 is TGTGCCAGCAGCCCCCCCGGGGACAATGAGCAGTTCTTC.

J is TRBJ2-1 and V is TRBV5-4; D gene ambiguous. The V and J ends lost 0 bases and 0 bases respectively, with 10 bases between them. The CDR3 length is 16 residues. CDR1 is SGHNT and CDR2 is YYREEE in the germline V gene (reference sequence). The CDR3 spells CASSLALRSSYNEQFF. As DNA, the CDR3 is TGTGCCAGCAGCTTGGCCCTTCGGAGCTCCTACAATGAGCAGTTCTTC.

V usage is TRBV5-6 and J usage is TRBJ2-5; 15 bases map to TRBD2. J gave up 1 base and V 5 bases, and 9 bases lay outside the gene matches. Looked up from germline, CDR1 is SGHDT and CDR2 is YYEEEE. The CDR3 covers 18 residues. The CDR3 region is CASRTGLAGGPAQETQYF. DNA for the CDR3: TGTGCCAGCAGAACCGGACTAGCGGGAGGGCCAGCCCAAGAGACCCAGTACTTC.

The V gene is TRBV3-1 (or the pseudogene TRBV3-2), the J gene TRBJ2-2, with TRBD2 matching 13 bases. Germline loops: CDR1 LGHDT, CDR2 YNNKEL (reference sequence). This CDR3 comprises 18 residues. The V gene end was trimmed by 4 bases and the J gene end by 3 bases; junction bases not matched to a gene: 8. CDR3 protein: CASSRRTSGGTDTGELFF. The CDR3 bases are TGTGCCAGCAGCCGCCGGACTAGCGGGGGTACTGACACCGGGGAGCTGTTTTTT.

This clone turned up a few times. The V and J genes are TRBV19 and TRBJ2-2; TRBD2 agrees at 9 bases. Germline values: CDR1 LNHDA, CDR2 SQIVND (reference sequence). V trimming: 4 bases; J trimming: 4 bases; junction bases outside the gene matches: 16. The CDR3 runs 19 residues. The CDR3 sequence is CASSTSWGSGSLGTGELFF. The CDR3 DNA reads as TGTGCCAGTAGTACCTCCTGGGGTAGCGGGAGTTTAGGCACCGGGGAGCTGTTTTTT.

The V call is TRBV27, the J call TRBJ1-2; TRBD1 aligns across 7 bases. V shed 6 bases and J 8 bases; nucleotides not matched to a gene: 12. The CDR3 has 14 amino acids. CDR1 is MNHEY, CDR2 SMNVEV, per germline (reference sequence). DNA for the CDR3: TGTGCCAGCAGAAACAGGGGCACAAGGGAGGGCTACACCTTC. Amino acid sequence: CASRNRGTREGYTF.

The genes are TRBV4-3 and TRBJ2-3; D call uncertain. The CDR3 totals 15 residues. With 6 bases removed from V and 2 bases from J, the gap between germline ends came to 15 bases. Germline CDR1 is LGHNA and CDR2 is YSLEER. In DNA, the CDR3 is TGCGCCAGCAGGGTGACAACCACACTCACAGATACGCAGTATTTT. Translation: CASRVTTTLTDTQYF.

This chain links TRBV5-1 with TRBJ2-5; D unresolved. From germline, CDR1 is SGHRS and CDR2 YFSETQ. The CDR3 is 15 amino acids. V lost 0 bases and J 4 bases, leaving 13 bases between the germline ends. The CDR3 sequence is CASSLDSLSRETQYF. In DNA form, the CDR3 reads TGCGCCAGCAGCTTGGACAGTTTATCCCGAGAGACCCAGTACTTC.

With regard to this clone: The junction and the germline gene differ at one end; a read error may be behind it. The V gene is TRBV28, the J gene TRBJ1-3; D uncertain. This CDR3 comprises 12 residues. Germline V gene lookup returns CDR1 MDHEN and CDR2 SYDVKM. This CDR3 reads CASSSRSQVVDF. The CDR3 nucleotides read TGTGCCAGCAGTTCCCGCTCCCAGGTCGTGGATTTT.

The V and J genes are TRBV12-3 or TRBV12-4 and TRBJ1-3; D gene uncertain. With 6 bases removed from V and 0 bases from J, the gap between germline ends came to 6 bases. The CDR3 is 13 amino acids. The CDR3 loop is CASSPISGNTIYF. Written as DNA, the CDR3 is TGTGCCAGCAGCCCGATCTCTGGAAACACCATATATTTT.

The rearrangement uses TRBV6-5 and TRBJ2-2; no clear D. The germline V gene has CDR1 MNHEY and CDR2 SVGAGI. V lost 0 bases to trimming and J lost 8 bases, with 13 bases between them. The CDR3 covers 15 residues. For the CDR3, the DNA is TGTGCCAGCAGTTACTCGATTCAGGTGGCGGGGGAGCTGTTTTTT. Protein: CASSYSIQVAGELFF.

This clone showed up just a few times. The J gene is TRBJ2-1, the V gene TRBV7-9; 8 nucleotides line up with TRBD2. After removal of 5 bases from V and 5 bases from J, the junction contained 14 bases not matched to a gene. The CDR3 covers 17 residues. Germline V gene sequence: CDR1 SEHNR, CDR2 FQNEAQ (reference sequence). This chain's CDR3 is CASSPRGSGVFDNEQFF. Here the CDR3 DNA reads TGTGCCAGCAGCCCCCGGGGTAGCGGGGTGTTTGACAATGAGCAGTTCTTC.

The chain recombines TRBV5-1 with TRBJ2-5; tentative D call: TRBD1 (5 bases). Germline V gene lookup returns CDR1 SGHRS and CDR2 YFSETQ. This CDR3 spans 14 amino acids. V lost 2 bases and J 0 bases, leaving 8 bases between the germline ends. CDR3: CASSLGAYQETQYF. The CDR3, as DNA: TGCGCCAGCAGCTTAGGGGCGTACCAAGAGACCCAGTACTTC.

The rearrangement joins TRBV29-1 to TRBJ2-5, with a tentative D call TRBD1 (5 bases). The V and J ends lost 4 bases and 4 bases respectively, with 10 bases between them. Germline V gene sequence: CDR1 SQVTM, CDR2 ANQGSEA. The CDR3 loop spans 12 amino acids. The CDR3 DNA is TGCAGCGTTGGGAAGGGGTTAGAGACCCAGTACTTC. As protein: CSVGKGLETQYF.

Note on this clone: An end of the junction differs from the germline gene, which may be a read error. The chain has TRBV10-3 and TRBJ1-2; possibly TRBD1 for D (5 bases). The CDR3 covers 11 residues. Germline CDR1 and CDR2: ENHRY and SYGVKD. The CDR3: CAVSGEGGYTF. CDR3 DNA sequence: TGTGCCGTCAGCGGGGAGGGGGGCTACACCTTC.

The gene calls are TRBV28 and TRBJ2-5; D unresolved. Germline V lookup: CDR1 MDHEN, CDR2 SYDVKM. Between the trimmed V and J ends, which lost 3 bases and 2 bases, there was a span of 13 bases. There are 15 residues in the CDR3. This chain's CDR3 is CASSFEGTLQETQYF. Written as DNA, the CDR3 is TGTGCCAGCAGTTTCGAAGGTACCCTTCAAGAGACCCAGTACTTC.

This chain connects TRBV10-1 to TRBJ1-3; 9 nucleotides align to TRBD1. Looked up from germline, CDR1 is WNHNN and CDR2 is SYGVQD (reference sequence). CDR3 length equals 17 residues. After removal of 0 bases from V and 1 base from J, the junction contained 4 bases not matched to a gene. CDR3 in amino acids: CASSESPGQGSGNTIYF. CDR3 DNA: TGCGCCAGCAGTGAGTCACCGGGACAGGGATCTGGAAACACCATATATTTT.